The 22 T cell receptor beta chains below come from one sample, sequenced in a study of naive and memory T cell subsets. Overall study findings and caveats: Especially in CD8 cells, naive repertoires contained a few larger clonotypes, possibly CD45RA-re-expressing memory cells.

Their antigen targets remain unknown. Two oligonucleotides, mixed equimolar, formed the beta constant-region primer covering TRBC1 and TRBC2. Nested alpha and beta constant-region primers with the SP2 primer drove four PCR rounds on ligated cDNA. Each CDR3 protein gets one entry after TCRdb re-called the UMI-ligation and nested PCR reads with MiXCR. The sample has 150,000 or so distinct CDR3 sequences, roughly 22% seen once. The sample comprised naive CD4+ T cells from blood. These receptors came from a human donor in good health.

CDR3 bases: TGTGCCACCAGCAGAGAAGAGGGCAGCTCCTATAATTCACCCCTCCACTTT. Protein: CATSREEGSSYNSPLHF. The chain links TRBV15 to TRBJ1-6, with no clear D. Trimming cost V 0 bases and J 0 bases, with 9 bases left between them. Germline V gene lookup returns CDR1 LNHNV and CDR2 YYDKDF (reference sequence). This CDR3 region has 17 residues.

The V call is TRBV4-1, the J call TRBJ2-6, with a tentative D call TRBD1 (5 bases). The V gene lost 0 bases and the J gene lost 3 bases, with 15 bases spanning the gap. Germline V gene data show CDR1 as MGHRA and CDR2 as YSYEKL. The CDR3 sequence is 18 residues long. CDR3 region: CASSQDSVGAGGANVLTF. The CDR3 nucleotides are TGCGCCAGCAGCCAAGATTCGGTAGGGGCTGGTGGGGCCAACGTCCTGACTTTC.

In its sample, this clonotype was seen a few times. This chain joins TRBV28 and TRBJ2-3, with D perhaps matching TRBD2 (6 bases). CDR1 is MDHEN and CDR2 is SYDVKM in the germline V gene. The V and J ends lost 5 bases and 3 bases respectively, with 9 bases between them. This CDR3 has 13 amino acids. CDR3 residues: CASSPGETDTQYF. DNA for the CDR3: TGTGCCAGCAGTCCGGGAGAGACAGATACGCAGTATTTT.

In its sample, this clonotype was seen a few times. The CDR3 reads CAISVLDMDTGNTIYF. In nucleotides, the CDR3 is TGTGCCATCAGTGTTCTAGATATGGACACTGGAAACACCATATATTTT. The chain links TRBV10-3 to TRBJ1-3, with D possibly being TRBD1 (5 bases). This CDR3 comprises 16 residues. CDR1 is ENHRY and CDR2 is SYGVKD in the germline V gene. Trimming pared 4 bases from V and 2 bases from J, leaving 15 bases between.

The gene calls are TRBV9 and TRBJ2-1, with 13 bases fitting TRBD2. Germline CDR1 reads SGDLS; CDR2 reads YYNGEE. V gave up 3 bases and J gave up 16 bases; unmatched junction bases: 4. The CDR3 runs 12 residues. The CDR3 DNA sequence: TGTGCCAGCAGCGGGACTAGCGGGAGAGAATTCTTC. It encodes CASSGTSGREFF.

A remark on this clonotype: The junction departs from germline at one end; a sequencing error may be responsible. This rearrangement joins TRBV5-1 to TRBJ2-1, with 10 bases that match TRBD1. The CDR3 spans 17 residues. Germline V gives CDR1 SGHRS, CDR2 YFSETQ. The CDR3 sequence: CASSSDRGSGLGSKWVF. CDR3 in DNA: TGCGCCAGCAGCTCGGACAGGGGGAGTGGACTAGGAAGTAAGTGGGTCTTC.

The chain uses TRBV6-5 and TRBJ1-2; TRBD1 agrees at 9 bases. Looked up from germline, CDR1 is MNHEY and CDR2 is SVGAGI. The CDR3 loop spans 13 amino acids. J lost 3 bases, V lost 6 bases, and 2 bases had no gene match. Written as DNA, the CDR3 is TGTGCCAGCAGACAGGGGGCCCACTATGGCTACACCTTC. Translated, it gives CASRQGAHYGYTF.

The rearrangement joins TRBV20-1 to TRBJ2-1; 11 bases agree with TRBD2. In germline, CDR1 is DFQATT, CDR2 SNEGSKA (reference sequence). Trimming took 1 base from V and 10 from J; bases not matched to a gene: 6. The CDR3 has 14 amino acids. Here the CDR3 reads CSARGLAGRLEQFF. The CDR3, as DNA: TGCAGTGCTAGAGGACTAGCGGGAAGGTTGGAGCAGTTCTTC.

In this sample, this clonotype turned up many times. The chain recombines TRBV30 with TRBJ2-1; D call uncertain. Trimming cost V 0 bases and J 3 bases, with 6 bases left between them. The CDR3 spans 13 residues. Germline values: CDR1 GTSNPN, CDR2 SVGIG (reference sequence). CDR3 nucleotide sequence: TGTGCCTGGAGTGTCGGCGGCTACAATGAGCAGTTCTTC. Protein sequence: CAWSVGGYNEQFF.

This clonotype was counted between two and nine times. The CDR3 region is CASSPLDSKETQYF. CDR3 nucleotide sequence: TGTGCCAGCAGCCCACTAGACAGCAAAGAGACCCAGTACTTC. The chain employs TRBV6-6 and TRBJ2-5, with D perhaps assigned TRBD1 or TRBD2 (5 bases each). Trimming took 6 bases from V and 3 from J, leaving 14 bases between them. Germline CDR1 and CDR2: MNHNY and SVGAGI (reference sequence). The CDR3 has 14 amino acids.

This clonotype was seen only a few times. The V gene is TRBV12-5, the J gene TRBJ1-5; 7 nucleotides match TRBD1. The V gene's germline CDR1 is LGHNT and CDR2 FRNRAP. The CDR3 is 13 residues long. The V segment lost 6 bases and the J segment 3 bases; nucleotides outside the gene matches: 2. Written as DNA, the CDR3 is TGTGCTAGTGGACAGGGGCACAATCAGCCCCAGCATTTT. Translated, it gives CASGQGHNQPQHF.

CDR3 region: CASSLDKTSIGPSYGYTF. CDR3 bases: TGCGCCAGCAGCTTGGACAAAACTTCCATAGGCCCGTCCTATGGCTACACCTTC. The chain links TRBV5-1 to TRBJ1-2; the D is unclear. Trimming removed 0 bases at V and 4 bases at J, with 22 bases between. Germline V gene sequence: CDR1 SGHRS, CDR2 YFSETQ. This CDR3 is 18 amino acids long.

The rearrangement uses TRBV29-1 and TRBJ2-5; TRBD1 is a possible D gene (5 bases). Germline CDR1 is SQVTM and CDR2 is ANQGSEA. The CDR3 extends over 12 amino acids. With 6 bases removed from V and 5 bases from J, the gap between germline ends came to 13 bases. This chain's CDR3 is CSVPKGVETQYF. As DNA, the CDR3 is TGCAGCGTCCCGAAAGGGGTTGAGACCCAGTACTTC.

This clonotype was counted only a few times. This chain uses TRBV7-2 with TRBJ2-1; 8 bases are a match to TRBD2. CDR1 is SGHTA and CDR2 is FQGNSA in the germline V gene. The V and J ends lost 5 bases and 2 bases, in that order; junction bases with no gene match: 2. The CDR3 has 14 amino acids. CDR3 protein: CASSRSGAYNEQFF. The DNA of the CDR3 is TGTGCCAGCAGCCGTAGCGGGGCCTACAATGAGCAGTTCTTC.

This clonotype has only a few counts. This chain joins TRBV11-2 and TRBJ2-7, with D unclear. The V end lost 4 bases, the J end lost 9 bases, and 7 bases lay between the germline ends. Germline V gene sequence: CDR1 SGHAT, CDR2 FQNNGV. The CDR3 sequence is 10 residues long. CDR3 coding DNA: TGTGCCAGCAGCTCCGCGAGGCAGTACTTC. Amino acids: CASSSARQYF.

Many counts were recorded for this clonotype. The chain joins TRBV9 to TRBJ2-3; TRBD2 aligns across 7 bases. V was pared by 3 bases and J by 3 bases, with 4 bases of the junction left unmatched. The CDR3 runs 14 residues. From germline, CDR1 is SGDLS and CDR2 YYNGEE. For the CDR3, the DNA is TGTGCCAGCAGCGGCTACGGGGGGACAGATACGCAGTATTTT. Translation: CASSGYGGTDTQYF.

This clonotype was counted a few times. This chain connects TRBV20-1 to TRBJ1-1; no clear D gene. The CDR3 has 12 residues. CDR1 and CDR2 (germline): DFQATT, SNEGSKA (reference sequence). Trimming took off 6 bases at V and 11 bases at J, with 19 bases between the two ends. For the CDR3, the DNA is TGCAGTGCCCCTAAATCTGTCCTCGGGGCTTTCTTT. Its protein is CSAPKSVLGAFF.

The chain couples TRBV9 to TRBJ2-7; D gene unclear. This CDR3 has 14 amino acids. Deletions cut 0 bases from V and 4 bases from J, with 11 bases between. From germline, CDR1 is SGDLS and CDR2 YYNGEE. The CDR3 sequence: CASSVATASYEQYF. DNA for the CDR3: TGTGCCAGCAGCGTAGCTACAGCATCATACGAGCAGTACTTC.

Ten or more counts support this clonotype. J is TRBJ2-1 and V is TRBV12-5; TRBD2 matches 12 bases. Germline-derived CDR1 and CDR2 are LGHNT and FRNRAP. V was clipped by 6 bases and J by 10 bases; unmatched bases: 10. There are 15 residues in the CDR3. The CDR3 bases are TGTGCTAGTGGCCCTTCGGGACTAGCGGGCGCGGAGCAGTTCTTC. Its protein product is CASGPSGLAGAEQFF.

The chain uses TRBV5-1 and TRBJ1-1; 7 bases line up with TRBD1. This CDR3 contains 15 residues. CDR1 is SGHRS, CDR2 YFSETQ, per germline. Germline trimming cut 2 bases from V and 1 base from J; bases unmatched to any gene: 5. The CDR3 region is CASSLWDRPNTEAFF. The CDR3 coding sequence is TGCGCCAGCAGCTTATGGGACAGACCGAACACTGAAGCTTTCTTT.

The rearrangement links TRBV6-1 to TRBJ2-1; D call uncertain. Germline V CDR1 and CDR2: MNHNS, SASEGT. The CDR3 covers 12 residues. V dropped 2 bases and J dropped 10 bases, with 9 bases sitting between them. The CDR3 sequence: CASSEWRAEQFF. The CDR3 DNA follows: TGTGCCAGCAGTGAATGGCGTGCGGAGCAGTTCTTC.

The chain combines TRBV5-5 with TRBJ1-5; D uncertain. The CDR3 runs 14 residues. Between the trimmed V and J ends, which lost 6 bases and 4 bases, there was a span of 14 bases. Germline V lookup: CDR1 SGHKS, CDR2 YYEKEE (reference sequence). CDR3 in amino acids: CASTPGPQNQPQHF. The CDR3 bases are TGTGCCAGCACCCCCGGACCGCAAAATCAGCCCCAGCATTTT.